The 28 T cell receptor beta chains below come from one sample, sequenced in a study of beta chain features in type 1 diabetes. The sequenced template was cDNA made from the entire isolated RNA. TCRdb's table, derived via immunoSEQ multiplex PCR, lists solely in-frame clones and lacks some. The sample records 130,000 to 150,000 clones, 6% to 7.5% being singletons. The source material was central memory CD4+ T cells from blood. All receptors derive from a woman aged 25 to 39 in good health.

The chain is built from TRBV28 and TRBJ1-2; maybe TRBD1 (5 bases). CDR3 length: 15 amino acids. Per the germline V gene, CDR1 is MDHEN and CDR2 is SYDVKM. Trimming cost V 7 bases and J 3 bases, with 18 bases left between them. The CDR3 region has the DNA TGTGCCAGCACCCCCATGGGCAGGGACTACTATGGCTACACCTTC. Protein sequence: CASTPMGRDYYGYTF.

This clone has more than one count but fewer than ten. One junction end disagrees with the germline gene, perhaps due to a read error. This chain links TRBV28 with TRBJ2-7; 12 nucleotides align to TRBD2. CDR3 size: 10 residues. Germline loops: CDR1 MDHEN, CDR2 SYDVKM. The CDR3 is CASGTSGLSF. The DNA for the CDR3 is TGTGCCAGCGGGACTAGCGGGTTAAGCTTC.

The chain joins TRBV27 to TRBJ2-3, with 8 positions matching TRBD2. The ends lost 2 bases at V and 2 bases at J; junction bases unmatched: 3. There are 15 residues in the CDR3. The V gene's germline CDR1 is MNHEY and CDR2 SMNVEV (reference sequence). CDR3 DNA: TGTGCCAGCAGTTTACTGCGGGGGGCCACAGATACGCAGTATTTT. It specifies CASSLLRGATDTQYF.

This clone was seen a few times. V gene TRBV7-3 combines with J gene TRBJ2-2, with D uncertain. Germline CDR1 and CDR2: SGHTA and FQGTGA. V was cut by 3 bases and J by 4 bases, with 12 bases left in between. This CDR3 has 15 amino acids. The DNA of the CDR3 is TGTGCCAGCAGCTTGCTCACACGCGGCACCGGGGAGCTGTTTTTT. Translation: CASSLLTRGTGELFF. The entire variable domain, with the rest obtained from reference TRBV7-3 and TRBJ2-2, is as follows: GAGVSQTPSNKVTEKGKYVELRCDPISGHTALYWYRQSLGQGPEFLIYFQGTGAADDSGLPNDRFFAVRPEGSVSTLKIQRTERGDSAVYLCASSLLTRGTGELFFGEGSRLTVL.

This clone showed up just a few times. The chain carries TRBV20-1 and TRBJ2-1, with a weak D call TRBD1 (5 bases). CDR1 is DFQATT, CDR2 SNEGSKA, per germline (reference sequence). The CDR3 runs 11 residues. V was shortened by 4 bases and J by 6 bases, with 7 bases between the two germline ends. The CDR3 region is CSATRGNEQFF. CDR3 DNA sequence: TGCAGTGCTACTAGGGGCAATGAGCAGTTCTTC.

This clone was observed a handful of times. J is TRBJ1-1 and V is TRBV5-1; TRBD1 might be the D (5 bases). Germline assignment: CDR1 SGHRS and CDR2 YFSETQ. V lost 4 bases and J 1 base, leaving 8 bases between the germline ends. This CDR3 region has 13 residues. In nucleotides, the CDR3 is TGCGCCAGCAGCACAGGACAGAACACTGAAGCTTTCTTT. As protein: CASSTGQNTEAFF.

J is TRBJ2-3 and V is TRBV28, with 9 bases matching TRBD2. V was pared by 11 bases and J by 4 bases, with 4 bases of the junction left unmatched. CDR1 is MDHEN, CDR2 SYDVKM, per germline. The CDR3 is made up of 12 amino acids. CDR3: CAAGGVSDTQYF. The CDR3 DNA sequence: TGTGCCGCGGGAGGGGTATCAGATACGCAGTATTTT.

This clone has only a few counts. The CDR3 DNA reads TGTGCCAGCAGCGCAGGGCGATATGGCTACACCTTC. Its translation is CASSAGRYGYTF. This chain links TRBV7-9 with TRBJ1-2, with a possible D match to TRBD1 (5 bases). The CDR3 has 12 residues. In germline, CDR1 is SEHNR, CDR2 FQNEAQ (reference sequence). With 5 bases removed from V and 5 bases from J, the gap between germline ends came to 9 bases.

This clone was detected only a few times. The CDR3 spells CASSQDGTGASNEKLFF. CDR3 in DNA: TGCGCCAGCAGCCAAGATGGGACAGGGGCTTCTAATGAAAAACTGTTTTTT. The chain links TRBV4-1 to TRBJ1-4; 10 positions agree with TRBD1. Germline loops: CDR1 MGHRA, CDR2 YSYEKL. V dropped 0 bases and J dropped 3; count of bases not matched to a gene: 4. This CDR3 region has 17 residues.

The chain joins TRBV11-3 to TRBJ2-2; the match to TRBD2 covers 9 bases. Germline CDR1 reads SGHNT; CDR2 reads YENEEA. This CDR3 region has 13 residues. The V and J ends lost 4 bases and 7 bases, in that order; junction bases with no gene match: 1. CDR3 amino acids: CASSSLAGGELFF. The CDR3 nucleotides are TGTGCCAGCAGCTCACTAGCGGGCGGGGAGCTGTTTTTT.

Only a few counts were recorded for this clone. The gene calls are TRBV15 and TRBJ2-5, with a tentative D call TRBD1 (5 bases). This CDR3 comprises 16 residues. The V end lost 0 bases, the J end lost 4 bases, and 15 bases lay between the germline ends. Germline V CDR1 and CDR2: LNHNV, YYDKDF (reference sequence). The CDR3 DNA reads as TGTGCCACCAGCAGAGATGTCGGACACTGGGGAGAGACCCAGTACTTC. It encodes CATSRDVGHWGETQYF.

Many counts were recorded for this clone. The chain employs TRBV19 and TRBJ2-1; 8 bases match TRBD2. Germline V CDR1 and CDR2: LNHDA, SQIVND (reference sequence). The CDR3 runs 15 residues. The V segment lost 5 bases and the J segment 7 bases; nucleotides outside the gene matches: 10. CDR3 sequence reads: CASSVTSGPGNEQFF. The CDR3 bases are TGTGCCAGTAGTGTCACTAGCGGACCGGGTAATGAGCAGTTCTTC. The full variable domain, in which reference TRBV19 and TRBJ2-1 provide the parts outside the CDR3, is DGGITQSPKYLFRKEGQNVTLSCEQNLNHDAMYWYRQDPGQGLRLIYYSQIVNDFQKGDIAEGYSVSREKKESFPLTVTSAQKNPTAFYLCASSVTSGPGNEQFFGPGTRLTVL.

This chain connects TRBV28 to TRBJ2-7, with 8 bases lining up with TRBD1. Germline CDR1 MDHEN, CDR2 SYDVKM. The CDR3 has 14 residues. Unmatched junction bases numbered 12, after V lost 5 bases and J lost 9 bases. For the CDR3, the DNA is TGTGCCAGCAGTCCCGGGACAGGAAACCTTTGGCAGTACTTC. This codes for CASSPGTGNLWQYF.

The rearrangement links TRBV19 to TRBJ1-1; TRBD1 matches at 11 bases. The CDR3 has 13 amino acids. CDR1 and CDR2 from the germline V gene are LNHDA and SQIVND (reference sequence). The trim removed 9 bases at V and 5 bases at J, leaving 5 bases unmatched. CDR3 loop: CASKDRGRTEAFF. DNA of the CDR3: TGTGCCAGCAAGGACAGGGGGCGGACTGAAGCTTTCTTT.

This clone was detected only a few times. The gene calls are TRBV5-4 and TRBJ2-7, with 8 nucleotides matching TRBD1. J lost 1 base, V lost 4 bases, and 4 bases had no gene match. Germline CDR1 reads SGHNT; CDR2 reads YYREEE (reference sequence). The CDR3 runs 14 residues. CDR3 nucleotide sequence: TGTGCCAGCAGCCCAGGGGGCCCGTCCTACGAGCAGTACTTC. It encodes CASSPGGPSYEQYF.

This sequence joins TRBV19 and TRBJ1-1; the D gene is possibly TRBD1 (6 bases). CDR1 is LNHDA, CDR2 SQIVND, per germline (reference sequence). The CDR3 loop spans 16 amino acids. With 3 bases removed from V and 0 bases from J, the gap between germline ends came to 14 bases. This CDR3 reads CASSMTASGVNTEAFF. The CDR3 region has the DNA TGTGCCAGTAGTATGACAGCCTCAGGGGTGAACACTGAAGCTTTCTTT.

The chain couples TRBV27 to TRBJ1-1, with D hard to call. The CDR3 loop spans 12 amino acids. CDR1 MNHEY and CDR2 SMNVEV come from the germline V gene (reference sequence). Trimming cost V 6 bases and J 10 bases, with 15 bases left between them. The CDR3 sequence: CASRSSGSRAFF. In nucleotides, the CDR3 is TGTGCCAGCAGGTCCTCGGGGTCCCGAGCTTTCTTT.

The chain carries TRBV2 and TRBJ1-1; no firm D call. Per germline, CDR1 SNHLY and CDR2 FYNNEI. The CDR3 is 13 residues long. With 4 bases removed from V and 1 base from J, the gap between germline ends came to 7 bases. The CDR3 sequence: CASSAQRNTEAFF. CDR3 sequence (DNA): TGTGCCAGCAGTGCACAGAGGAACACTGAAGCTTTCTTT.

This clone has more than one count but fewer than ten. This rearrangement joins TRBV29-1 to TRBJ2-7; perhaps TRBD2 as D (5 bases). This CDR3 is built from 13 residues. Germline V lookup: CDR1 SQVTM, CDR2 ANQGSEA. V lost 3 bases to trimming and J lost 2 bases, with 11 bases between them. CDR3 DNA sequence: TGCAGCGTTGAGGACTTTCCCGCCTACGAGCAGTACTTC. The encoded protein is CSVEDFPAYEQYF.

The J gene is TRBJ2-1, the V gene TRBV25-1; 14 bases are a match to TRBD2. This CDR3 region has 17 residues. Germline V gives CDR1 MGHDK, CDR2 SYGVNS. V lost 4 bases, J lost 7 bases, and 9 bases stayed unmatched. CDR3 amino acids: CASSGPGLAGARNEQFF. In nucleotides, the CDR3 is TGTGCCAGCAGTGGCCCGGGACTAGCGGGAGCTCGTAATGAGCAGTTCTTC.

The genes are TRBV18 and TRBJ2-1, with TRBD1 as a possible D gene (6 bases). Germline CDR1 KGHSH, CDR2 LQKENI. Trimming took off 3 bases at V and 3 bases at J, with 9 bases between the two ends. CDR3 size: 14 residues. The CDR3 here is CASSPRTDYNEQFF. The CDR3 DNA is TGTGCCAGCTCACCTCGGACAGACTACAATGAGCAGTTCTTC.

This rearrangement joins TRBV9 to TRBJ1-4; D remains ambiguous. This CDR3 spans 14 amino acids. V lost 4 bases and J lost 3, with 10 bases in between. Germline V gene sequence: CDR1 SGDLS, CDR2 YYNGEE. The CDR3 bases are TGTGCCAGCAGCTCACAGTTATCTAATGAAAAACTGTTTTTT. It yields the protein CASSSQLSNEKLFF.

In this sample, this clone turned up many times. The J gene is TRBJ2-1, the V gene TRBV7-9, with D possibly matching TRBD2 (6 bases). The V and J ends lost 3 bases and 4 bases respectively, with 10 bases between them. CDR1 SEHNR and CDR2 FQNEAQ come from the germline V gene (reference sequence). The CDR3 is 14 amino acids. As DNA, the CDR3 is TGTGCCAGCAGCTTTAGCGGAAGTTACAATGAGCAGTTCTTC. As protein: CASSFSGSYNEQFF.

The chain joins TRBV4-1 to TRBJ2-1, with D possibly TRBD1 on 6 matching bases. This CDR3 spans 16 amino acids. Trimming took off 0 bases at V and 8 bases at J, with 17 bases between the two ends. From germline, CDR1 is MGHRA and CDR2 YSYEKL. Written as DNA, the CDR3 is TGCGCCAGCAGCCAAGATGTGACAGGTAGTTATTATGAGCAGTTCTTC. It yields the protein CASSQDVTGSYYEQFF.

This clone appeared a few times. The chain joins TRBV6-5 to TRBJ2-5, with 8 bases identical to TRBD2. Germline assignment: CDR1 MNHEY and CDR2 SVGAGI. With V trimmed by 6 bases and J by 5 bases, 5 bases remained unmatched. The CDR3 has 13 residues. The CDR3 nucleotides read TGTGCCAGCAGCCGGAGCGGGAGTGAGACCCAGTACTTC. Protein sequence: CASSRSGSETQYF.

The chain carries TRBV5-1 and TRBJ2-3, with D maybe TRBD2 (5 bases). There are 15 residues in the CDR3. Looked up from germline, CDR1 is SGHRS and CDR2 is YFSETQ. With 4 bases removed from V and 2 bases from J, the gap between germline ends came to 14 bases. The DNA of the CDR3 is TGCGCCAGCAGCAAGGGAGTGGGCCTCACAGATACGCAGTATTTT. Its translation: CASSKGVGLTDTQYF.

This clone was detected a few times. CDR3 sequence: CASSLRPERAEAFF. CDR3 DNA sequence: TGTGCCAGCAGCTTACGTCCGGAGAGGGCTGAAGCTTTCTTT. The chain is built from TRBV7-9 and TRBJ1-1; D gene ambiguous. V was trimmed by 2 bases and J by 6 bases, leaving 13 bases between them. Germline V gives CDR1 SEHNR, CDR2 FQNEAQ (reference sequence). The CDR3 length is 14 residues.

This clone was seen only a few times. The rearrangement uses TRBV9 and TRBJ1-2, with 7 nucleotides matching TRBD1. The CDR3 is 14 amino acids. CDR1 and CDR2 (germline): SGDLS, YYNGEE. The junction had 7 bases not matched to a gene; V was cut back by 4 bases and J by 4 bases. This CDR3 is CASSPSGGSYGYTF. In DNA form, the CDR3 reads TGTGCCAGCAGCCCCTCAGGGGGGAGCTATGGCTACACCTTC.